The TCR beta chain under discussion was sequenced for a study (dated by TCRdb to between 2014 and 2017). About the investigation overall: The study examined whether tumor-infiltrating Tregs in breast cancer are drawn from blood Tregs or arise in situ by conversion from other CD4+ T cell subsets. Here is what the overall study found, with its caveats: The TCR alpha and beta sequences of tumor-infiltrating Tregs showed the greatest overlap with tumor naive CD4+ T cells, followed by blood naive CD4+ T cells. Validation in the larger cohort was restricted to a single TCR beta V-J rearrangement rather than whole repertoires. Tumor memory CD4+ T cell TCR gene usage was found to cluster with blood and lymph node memory CD4+ cells and with lymph node naive CD4+ cells.

The Miltenyi Naive CD4+ T Cell Isolation kit was used to purify naive CD4+ T cells, and CD25 microbeads were used to remove Tregs. Tregs, naive and memory CD4+ T cells from tumor, blood and ipsilateral draining lymph nodes of about five breast cancer patients underwent full-length TCR alpha and beta sequencing. Tumor tissue, along with lymph nodes from ipsilateral axillary dissection, was perfused with PBS, minced, and then digested using collagenase I and hyaluronidase. FACS confirmed that the sorted cell populations were more than 90% pure. Amplification of full-length TCR variable regions was done by 5' RACE PCR using constant-region reverse primers, and this step was followed by semi-nested PCR with Nested Universal Primer A. Using the ReliaPrep RNA Cell Miniprep System, total RNA was extracted, and the SMARTer RACE 5'/3' Kit was then used to reverse transcribe the RNA into 5'RACE-ready cDNA. Full-length TCR alpha and beta libraries were barcoded with multiplex adaptors and sequenced on an Illumina MiSeq. The study's processing was this. For each of nine subset-tissue groups, sequencing data from the five patients were pooled, and the groups were compared by unsupervised clustering of TCR gene usage. The Morisita-Horn index, with shared sequences weighted by their contribution to each repertoire, was used to calculate repertoire similarity. In-frame beta chains were kept once TCRdb had trimmed the public reads at Q25 with fastp and called clones with MiXCR. Rows are combined by CDR3 protein, so each entry shows the most common genes and DNA. The V and J calls here are based on TCRdb, not the publication. Across this sample there are approximately 23,000 distinct CDR3 sequences, with less than 40% seen only once. Jointly, the top ten make up less than 2.5% of the sample.

By its share of the sample, this clonotype is medium-sized (0.01 to 0.1%). Its specific antigen is unknown. No base quality information exists; no much larger clone differs at one position. Sequences were obtained from tumor-infiltrating naive CD4+ T cells sorted from the breast tumor. The cell subset or site label, as the study defines it: naive CD4+ T cells, CD4+CD45RA+CD25-. The TCR originated in a female donor with breast cancer.

Here is the DNA: TGTGCCAGCAGCGGACAGGGCTTCACAGATACGCAGTATTTT. Translated, this is CASSGQGFTDTQYF. The chain is made from TRBV5-6 and TRBJ2-3; TRBD1 aligns with 8 central bases. Including cysteine and phenylalanine, the CDR3 has 14 amino acids. The retained sequence is limited to the CDR3, 42 bases, with the frame set at the first base. CDR1 and CDR2 (SGHDT, YYEEEE) derive from the germline V gene. Trimming takes 4 bases off V and 2 bases off J; junction bases not matched to a gene: 3. With the portions outside the CDR3 filled from the reference TRBV5-6 and TRBJ2-3 genes, the complete variable region becomes DAGVTQSPTHLIKTRGQQVTLRCSPKSGHDTVSWYQQALGQGPQFIFQYYEEEERQRGNFPDRFSGHQFPNYSSELNVNALLLGDSALYLCASSGQGFTDTQYFGPGTRLTVL.